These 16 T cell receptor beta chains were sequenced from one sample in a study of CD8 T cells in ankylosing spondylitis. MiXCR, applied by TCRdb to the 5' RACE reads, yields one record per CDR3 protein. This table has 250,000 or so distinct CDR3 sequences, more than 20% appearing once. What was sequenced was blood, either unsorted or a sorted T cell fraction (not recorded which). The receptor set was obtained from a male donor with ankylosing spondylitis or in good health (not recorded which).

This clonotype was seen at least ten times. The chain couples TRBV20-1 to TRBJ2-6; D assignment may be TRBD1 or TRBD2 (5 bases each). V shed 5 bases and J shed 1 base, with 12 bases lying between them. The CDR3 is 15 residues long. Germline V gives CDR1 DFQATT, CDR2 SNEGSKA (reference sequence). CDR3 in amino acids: CSAAPRGSGANVLTF. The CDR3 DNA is TGCAGTGCTGCCCCGAGGGGTTCTGGGGCCAACGTCCTGACTTTC.

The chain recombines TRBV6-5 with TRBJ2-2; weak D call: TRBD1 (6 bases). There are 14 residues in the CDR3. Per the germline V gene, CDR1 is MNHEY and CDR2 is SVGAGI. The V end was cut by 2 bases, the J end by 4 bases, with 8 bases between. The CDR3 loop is CASSYGGSTGELFF. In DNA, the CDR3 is TGTGCCAGCAGTTACGGGGGCTCCACCGGGGAGCTGTTTTTT.

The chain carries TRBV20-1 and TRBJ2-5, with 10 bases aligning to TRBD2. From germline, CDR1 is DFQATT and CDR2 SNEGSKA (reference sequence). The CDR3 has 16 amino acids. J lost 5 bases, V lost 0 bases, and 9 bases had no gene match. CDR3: CSARDWSGGARETQYF. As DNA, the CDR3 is TGCAGTGCTAGAGATTGGAGCGGGGGGGCCCGGGAGACCCAGTACTTC.

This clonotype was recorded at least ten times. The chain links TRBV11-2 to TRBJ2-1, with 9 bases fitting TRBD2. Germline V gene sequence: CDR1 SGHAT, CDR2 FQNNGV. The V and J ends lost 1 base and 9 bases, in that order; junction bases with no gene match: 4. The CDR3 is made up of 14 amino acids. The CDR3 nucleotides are TGTGCCAGCAGCTTAGCGCGGGGGGGCCGTGAGCAGTTCTTC. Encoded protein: CASSLARGGREQFF.

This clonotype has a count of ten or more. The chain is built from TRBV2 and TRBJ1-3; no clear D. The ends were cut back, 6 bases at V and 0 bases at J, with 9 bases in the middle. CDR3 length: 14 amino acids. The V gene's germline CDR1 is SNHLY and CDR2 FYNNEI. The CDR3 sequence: CASSAFGSGNTIYF. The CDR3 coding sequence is TGTGCCAGCAGCGCCTTTGGCTCTGGAAACACCATATATTTT. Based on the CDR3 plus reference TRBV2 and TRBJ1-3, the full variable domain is EPEVTQTPSHQVTQMGQEVILRCVPISNHLYFYWYRQILGQKVEFLVSFYNNEISEKSEIFDDQFSVERPDGSNFTLKIRSTKLEDSAMYFCASSAFGSGNTIYFGEGSWLTVV.

The CDR3 reads CASSLDPSGTYTDTQYF. DNA for the CDR3: TGCGCCAGCAGCTTGGATCCTAGCGGGACCTACACAGATACGCAGTATTTT. The chain is built from TRBV5-1 and TRBJ2-3; TRBD2 agrees at 9 bases. Germline CDR1 is SGHRS and CDR2 is YFSETQ. The V segment lost 0 bases and the J segment 2 bases; nucleotides outside the gene matches: 7. The CDR3 has 17 amino acids. The variable domain in full, completed from reference TRBV5-1 and TRBJ2-3, reads KAGVTQTPRYLIKTRGQQVTLSCSPISGHRSVSWYQQTPGQGLQFLFEYFSETQRNKGNFPGRFSGRQFSNSRSEMNVSTLELGDSALYLCASSLDPSGTYTDTQYFGPGTRLTVL.

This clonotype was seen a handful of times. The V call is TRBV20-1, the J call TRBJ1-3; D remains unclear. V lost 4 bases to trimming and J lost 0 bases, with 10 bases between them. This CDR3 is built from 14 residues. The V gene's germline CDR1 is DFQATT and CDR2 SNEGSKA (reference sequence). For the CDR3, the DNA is TGCAGTGCTACCGAACGGACCTCTGGAAACACCATATATTTT. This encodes CSATERTSGNTIYF.

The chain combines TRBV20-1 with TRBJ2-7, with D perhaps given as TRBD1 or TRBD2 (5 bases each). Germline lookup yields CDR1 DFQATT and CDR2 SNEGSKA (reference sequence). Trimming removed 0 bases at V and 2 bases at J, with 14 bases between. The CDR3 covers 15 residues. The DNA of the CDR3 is TGCAGTGCTAGAGATCTGTTGAGGGGCACCTACGAGCAGTACTTC. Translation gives CSARDLLRGTYEQYF.

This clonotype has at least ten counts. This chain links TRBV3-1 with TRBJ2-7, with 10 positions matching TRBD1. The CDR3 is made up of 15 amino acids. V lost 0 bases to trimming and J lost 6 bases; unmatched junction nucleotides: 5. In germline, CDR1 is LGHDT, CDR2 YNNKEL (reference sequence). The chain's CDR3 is CASSQDGTGASEQYF. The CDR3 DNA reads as TGTGCCAGCAGCCAAGATGGGACAGGGGCTTCCGAGCAGTACTTC.

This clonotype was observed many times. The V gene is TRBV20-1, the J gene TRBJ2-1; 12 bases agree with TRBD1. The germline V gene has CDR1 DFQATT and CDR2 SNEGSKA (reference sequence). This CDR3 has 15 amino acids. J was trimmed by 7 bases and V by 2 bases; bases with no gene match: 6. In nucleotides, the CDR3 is TGCAGTGCTAGATCCGGGACAGGGGGCCGGAATGAGCAGTTCTTC. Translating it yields CSARSGTGGRNEQFF.

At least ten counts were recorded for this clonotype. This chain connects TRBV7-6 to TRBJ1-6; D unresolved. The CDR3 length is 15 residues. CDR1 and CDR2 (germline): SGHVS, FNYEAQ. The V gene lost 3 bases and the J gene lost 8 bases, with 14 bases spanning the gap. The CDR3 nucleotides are TGTGCCAGCAGCTTCAGAACGGGTTTGGATTCACCCCTCCACTTT. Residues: CASSFRTGLDSPLHF.

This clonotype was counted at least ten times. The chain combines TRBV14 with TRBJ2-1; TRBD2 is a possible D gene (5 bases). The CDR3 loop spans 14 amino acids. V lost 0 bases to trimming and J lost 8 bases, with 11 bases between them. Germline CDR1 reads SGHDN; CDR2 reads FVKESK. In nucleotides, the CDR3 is TGTGCCAGCAGCCAAGATTTGGTGCGGGATGAGCAGTTCTTC. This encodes CASSQDLVRDEQFF.

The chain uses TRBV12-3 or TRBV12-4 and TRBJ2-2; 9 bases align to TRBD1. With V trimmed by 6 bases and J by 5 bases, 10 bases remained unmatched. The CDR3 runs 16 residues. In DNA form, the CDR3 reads TGTGCCAGCAGGATAATGGGGACAGGGTTAACCGGGGAGCTGTTTTTT. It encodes CASRIMGTGLTGELFF.

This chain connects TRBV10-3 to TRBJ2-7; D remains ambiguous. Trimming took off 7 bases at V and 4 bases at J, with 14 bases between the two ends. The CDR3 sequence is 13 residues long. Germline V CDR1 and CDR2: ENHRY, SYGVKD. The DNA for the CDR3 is TGTGCCATCATGGGGTTCCCCGGTTACGAGCAGTACTTC. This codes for CAIMGFPGYEQYF.

In DNA, the CDR3 is TGCAGCGTCACGAGTAGCTCCTACAATGAGCAGTTCTTC. Translation gives CSVTSSSYNEQFF. The J gene is TRBJ2-1, the V gene TRBV29-1; no reliable D call. This CDR3 spans 13 amino acids. Germline assignment: CDR1 SQVTM and CDR2 ANQGSEA. Trimming took off 6 bases at V and 0 bases at J, with 9 bases between the two ends.

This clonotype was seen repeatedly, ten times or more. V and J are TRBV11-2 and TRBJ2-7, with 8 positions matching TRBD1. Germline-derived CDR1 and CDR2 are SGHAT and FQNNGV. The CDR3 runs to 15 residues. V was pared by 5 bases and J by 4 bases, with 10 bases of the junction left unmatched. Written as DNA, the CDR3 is TGTGCCAGCAGCCCACGGACAGGGCTTATTTACGAGCAGTACTTC. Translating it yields CASSPRTGLIYEQYF.